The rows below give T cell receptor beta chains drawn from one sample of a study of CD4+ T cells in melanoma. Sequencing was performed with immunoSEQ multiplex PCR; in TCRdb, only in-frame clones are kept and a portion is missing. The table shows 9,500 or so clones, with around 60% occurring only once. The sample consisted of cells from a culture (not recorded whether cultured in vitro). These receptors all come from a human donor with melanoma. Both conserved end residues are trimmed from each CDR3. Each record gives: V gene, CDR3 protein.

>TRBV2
ASSVRYSNQPQH
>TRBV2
ASSGGTRVADTQY
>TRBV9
ASSATGDTGELF
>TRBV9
ASSVAPPGNEQF
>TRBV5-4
ASSLGTRSGANVLT
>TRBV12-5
ASGFWGTSGETQY
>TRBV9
ASSVDTRNTEAF
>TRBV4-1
ASSSDRRVTDTQY
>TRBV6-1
ASKRGEQSDTQY
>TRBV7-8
ASSPDGARTEAF